This T cell receptor beta chain was captured in a study of CD8 T cells in Susac syndrome. The authors reverse transcribed roughly 0.5 to 1 ug RNA with random hexamers. Amplification of TCR beta CDR3 spanned 54 Vbeta and 13 Jbeta via immunoSEQ multiplex PCR. TCRdb reanalysed the immunoSEQ multiplex PCR reads using MiXCR and keeps one entry per CDR3 protein. This sample yields hundreds of thousands of distinct CDR3 sequences, of which around 85% are seen a single time; roughly 0.11% belongs to the top ten. TCR beta sequencing covered blood CD8+ and CD4+ T cells. The multiple sclerosis controls comprised treatment-naive patients whose relapsing-remitting disease was stable or active. Purification of the CD8+ and CD4+ T cells relied on negative isolation, and TEMRA cells underwent FACS enrichment. The CDR3 is 14 amino acids.

This chain links TRBV21-1 with TRBJ1-2; the DNA was not compared with TRBD1, the D call given in the table. TRBV21-1 is noted as a pseudogene. The material sequenced was CD8+ T cells from PBMCs. This sequence originates from a human donor with multiple sclerosis. CDR3 bases: TGTGCCAGCAGCGGTCGGACACCTAACTATGGCTACACCTTC. It is translated as CASSGRTPNYGYTF.